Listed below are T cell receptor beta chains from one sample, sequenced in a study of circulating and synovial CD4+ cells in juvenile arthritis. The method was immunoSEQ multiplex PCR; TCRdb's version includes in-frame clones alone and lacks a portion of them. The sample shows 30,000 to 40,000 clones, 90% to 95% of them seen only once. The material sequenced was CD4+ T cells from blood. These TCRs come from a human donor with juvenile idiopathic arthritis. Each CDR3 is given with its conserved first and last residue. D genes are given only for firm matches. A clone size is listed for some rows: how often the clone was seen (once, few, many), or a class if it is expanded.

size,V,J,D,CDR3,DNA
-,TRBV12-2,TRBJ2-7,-,CASRLYPTSGRPYEQYF,TGTGCAAGTCGCTTATACCCGACTAGCGGGAGGCCCTACGAGCAGTACTTC
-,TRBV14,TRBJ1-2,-,CASSQVEGQVF,TGTGCCAGCAGCCAAGTCGAGGGACAAGTCTTC
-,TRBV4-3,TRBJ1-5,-,CASSQLITGRGQPQHF,TGCGCCAGCAGCCAATTAATCACCGGAAGGGGACAGCCCCAGCATTTT
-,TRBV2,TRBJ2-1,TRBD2,CASSQRGGLDEQFF,TGTGCCAGCAGTCAGCGGGGGGGCCTGGATGAGCAGTTCTTC
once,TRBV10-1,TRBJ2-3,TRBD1,CASSVSTGQGADTQYF,TGCGCCAGCAGTGTTAGCACGGGACAGGGAGCGGATACGCAGTATTTT
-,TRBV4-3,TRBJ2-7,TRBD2,CASSQGTSGFSYEQYF,TGCGCCAGCAGCCAAGGGACTAGCGGGTTTTCCTACGAGCAGTACTTC
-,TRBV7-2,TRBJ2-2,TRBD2,CASSSPTSGSYGTGELFF,TGTGCCAGCAGCTCTCCGACTAGCGGGAGTTATGGAACCGGGGAGCTGTTTTTT
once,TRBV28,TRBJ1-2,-,CASSFSDTYGYTF,TGTGCCAGCAGTTTCTCAGATACGTATGGCTACACCTTC
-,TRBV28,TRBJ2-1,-,CASTLRGTAGRVEQFF,TGTGCCAGCACCCTACGGGGAACCGCGGGTAGAGTTGAGCAGTTCTTC
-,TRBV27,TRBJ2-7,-,CASSSGPGEQYF,TGTGCCAGCAGTAGTGGACCGGGGGAGCAGTACTTC
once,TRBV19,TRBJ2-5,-,CASSSTKQETQYF,TGTGCCAGTAGTTCCACAAAACAAGAGACCCAGTACTTC
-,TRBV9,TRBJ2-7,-,CASSVEQASVSREQYF,TGTGCCAGCAGCGTAGAACAGGCCAGCGTTTCTCGGGAGCAGTACTTC
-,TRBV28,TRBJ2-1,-,CASSSAVTGNEQFF,TGTGCCAGCAGTTCGGCTGTTACGGGCAATGAGCAGTTCTTC
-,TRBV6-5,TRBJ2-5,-,CASRSLETQYF,TGTGCCAGCAGGTCCCTAGAGACCCAGTACTTC
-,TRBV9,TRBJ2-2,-,CASSVDPLRQGGELFF,TGTGCCAGCAGCGTAGATCCCCTCCGGCAGGGGGGGGAGCTGTTTTTT
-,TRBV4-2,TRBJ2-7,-,CASSQGDIRSEEQYF,TGTGCCAGCAGCCAAGGGGACATCCGCTCGGAAGAGCAGTACTTC
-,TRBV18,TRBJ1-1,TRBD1,CASSLQGAGTEAFF,TGTGCCAGCTCACTACAGGGGGCGGGCACTGAAGCTTTCTTT
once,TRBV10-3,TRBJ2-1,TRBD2,CAISDWTSGSGNEQFF,TGTGCCATCAGTGACTGGACTAGCGGGAGTGGCAATGAGCAGTTCTTC
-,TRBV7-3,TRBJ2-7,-,CASSLGPVYEQYF,TGTGCCAGCAGCCTAGGTCCTGTATACGAGCAGTACTTC
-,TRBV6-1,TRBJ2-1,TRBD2,CASSVLAAPNNEQFF,TGTGCCAGCAGTGTACTAGCGGCTCCTAACAATGAGCAGTTCTTC
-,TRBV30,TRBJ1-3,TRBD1,CAWVNRDRENTIYF,TGTGCCTGGGTCAACCGGGACAGGGAGAACACCATATATTTT
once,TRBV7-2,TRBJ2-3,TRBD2,CASSLRPSGTSTDTQYF,TGTGCCAGCAGCCTCCGTCCTAGCGGCACTAGCACAGATACGCAGTATTTT
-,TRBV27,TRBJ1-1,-,CASRPGENTEAFF,TGTGCCAGTAGACCAGGGGAGAACACTGAAGCTTTCTTT
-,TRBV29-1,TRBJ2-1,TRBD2,CSVQVGGRVYNEQFF,TGCAGCGTTCAGGTTGGCGGGAGGGTCTACAATGAGCAGTTCTTC
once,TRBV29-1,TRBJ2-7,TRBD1,CSVEGQGANEQYF,TGCAGCGTTGAAGGACAGGGGGCGAACGAGCAGTACTTC
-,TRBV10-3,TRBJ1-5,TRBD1,CAISRDSVGVNQPQHF,TGTGCCATCAGTCGGGACAGCGTGGGGGTCAATCAGCCCCAGCATTTT
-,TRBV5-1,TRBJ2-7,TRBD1,CASSLEGTGGSYEQYF,TGCGCCAGCAGCTTGGAAGGAACAGGGGGCTCCTACGAGCAGTACTTC
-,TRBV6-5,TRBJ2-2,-,CASSYGAGTTGELFF,TGTGCCAGCAGTTACGGGGCAGGAACTACCGGGGAGCTGTTTTTT
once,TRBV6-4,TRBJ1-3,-,CASSDTRDSGNTIYF,TGTGCCAGCAGTGATACTAGAGACTCTGGAAACACCATATATTTT
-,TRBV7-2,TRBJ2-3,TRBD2,CASSPPAGVDTQYF,TGTGCCAGCAGCCCCCCGGCGGGGGTAGATACGCAGTATTTT
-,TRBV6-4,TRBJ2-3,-,CASKTGVENTDTQYF,TGTGCCAGCAAAACCGGGGTGGAAAACACAGATACGCAGTATTTT
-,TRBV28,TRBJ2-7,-,CASQTAGDREQYF,TGTGCCAGCCAGACGGCAGGGGATCGCGAGCAGTACTTC
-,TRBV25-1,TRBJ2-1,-,CASSEYSASSYNEQFF,TGTGCCAGCAGTGAATATAGCGCGAGCTCCTACAATGAGCAGTTCTTC
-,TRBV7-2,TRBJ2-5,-,CASTPSGADAGTQYF,TGTGCCAGCACCCCCTCAGGGGCAGACGCAGGGACCCAGTACTTC
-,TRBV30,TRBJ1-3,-,CAWTVTGDTIYF,TGTGCCTGGACAGTTACGGGGGACACCATATATTTT
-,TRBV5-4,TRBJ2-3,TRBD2,CASSFPSGRGSTDTQYF,TGTGCCAGCAGCTTTCCTAGCGGGAGGGGTAGCACAGATACGCAGTATTTT
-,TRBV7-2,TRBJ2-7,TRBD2,CASSLVASGTTDSYEQYF,TGTGCCAGCAGCTTAGTGGCTAGCGGGACTACGGACTCCTACGAGCAGTACTTC
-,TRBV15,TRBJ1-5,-,CATSTPKSGQYSNQPQHF,TGTGCCACCAGCACCCCCAAGTCTGGCCAGTATAGCAATCAGCCCCAGCATTTT
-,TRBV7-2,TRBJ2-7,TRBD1,CASSSTGTDLFEQYF,TGTGCCAGCAGCTCAACCGGGACAGACCTTTTCGAGCAGTACTTC
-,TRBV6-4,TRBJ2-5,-,CASSDSTLGRAEAETQYF,TGTGCCAGCAGTGACTCAACGCTAGGTCGAGCGGAGGCGGAGACCCAGTACTTC
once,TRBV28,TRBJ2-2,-,CASSSGFTGELFF,TGTGCCAGCAGCTCGGGTTTCACCGGGGAGCTGTTTTTT
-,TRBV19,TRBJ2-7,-,CASSMITEGAYEQYF,TGTGCCAGTAGTATGATCACAGAGGGAGCTTACGAGCAGTACTTC
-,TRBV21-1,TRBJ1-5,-,CASSKGEGQGRNQPQHF,TGTGCCAGCAGCAAAGGGGAGGGACAGGGCCGCAATCAGCCCCAGCATTTT
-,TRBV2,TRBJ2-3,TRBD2,CASSSLAGGSTQYF,TGTGCCAGCAGTAGCCTAGCGGGGGGGTCTACGCAGTATTTT
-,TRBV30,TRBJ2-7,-,CAWSREQGPYEQYF,TGTGCCTGGAGTCGCGAACAGGGTCCCTACGAGCAGTACTTC
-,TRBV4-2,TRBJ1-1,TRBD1,CASSQRSGTGFYSDTEAFF,TGTGCCAGCAGCCAACGCTCCGGGACAGGCTTCTATTCGGACACTGAAGCTTTCTTT
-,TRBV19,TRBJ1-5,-,CASSIGTNSNQPQHF,TGTGCCAGTAGTATAGGGACAAACAGCAATCAGCCCCAGCATTTT
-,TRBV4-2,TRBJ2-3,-,CASSQEFSQADTQYF,TGTGCCAGCAGCCAAGAGTTTTCCCAGGCAGATACGCAGTATTTT
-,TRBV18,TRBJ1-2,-,CASSPVGQGYTF,TGTGCCAGCTCACCAGTTGGACAAGGCTACACCTTC
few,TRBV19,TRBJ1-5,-,CASSSDRDQPQHF,TGTGCCAGTAGTAGCGACAGAGATCAGCCCCAGCATTTT
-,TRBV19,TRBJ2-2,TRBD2,CASSEAGLAYTGELVF,TGTGCCAGTAGTGAAGCAGGACTAGCGTACACCGGGGAGCTGGTTTTT
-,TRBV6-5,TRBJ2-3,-,CASSGNLHSTDTQYF,TGTGCCAGCAGTGGCAATCTCCATAGCACAGATACGCAGTATTTT
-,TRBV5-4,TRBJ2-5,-,CASSSRTSPGGETQYF,TGTGCCAGCAGCTCAAGGACTAGCCCAGGGGGGGAGACCCAGTACTTC
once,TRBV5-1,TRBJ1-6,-,CASSEGEYLILDNSPLHF,TGCGCCAGCAGCGAGGGAGAGTACCTAATTCTTGATAATTCACCCCTCCACTTT
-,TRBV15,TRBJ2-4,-,CATSRVVGVAKNIQYF,TGTGCCACCAGCAGAGTCGTAGGGGTAGCCAAAAACATTCAGTACTTC
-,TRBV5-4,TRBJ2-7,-,CASSRSGEGWEQYF,TGTGCCAGCAGCCGCTCAGGGGAGGGCTGGGAGCAGTACTTC
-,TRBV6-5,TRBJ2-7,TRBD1,CASSITGARYEQYF,TGTGCCAGCAGTATCACAGGGGCTCGGTACGAGCAGTACTTC
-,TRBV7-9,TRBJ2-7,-,CASSLAGTDYEQYF,TGTGCCAGCAGCTTAGCCGGGACTGACTACGAGCAGTACTTC
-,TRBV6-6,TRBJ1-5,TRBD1,CASTHPGTGDGQPQHF,TGTGCCAGCACTCACCCCGGGACAGGGGATGGTCAGCCCCAGCATTTT
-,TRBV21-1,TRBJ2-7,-,CASSEVEGAVAEQYF,TGTGCCAGCAGCGAGGTGGAGGGAGCGGTAGCCGAGCAGTACTTC